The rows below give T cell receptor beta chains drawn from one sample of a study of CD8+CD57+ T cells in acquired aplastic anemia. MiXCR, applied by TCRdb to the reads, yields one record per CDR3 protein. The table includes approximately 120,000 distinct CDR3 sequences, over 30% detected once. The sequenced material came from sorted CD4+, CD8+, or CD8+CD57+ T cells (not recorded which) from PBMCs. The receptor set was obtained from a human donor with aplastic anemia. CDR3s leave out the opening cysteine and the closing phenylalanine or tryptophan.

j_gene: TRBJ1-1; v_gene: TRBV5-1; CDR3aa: ASSTLGRVEPEAF
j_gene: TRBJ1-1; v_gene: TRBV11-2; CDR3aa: ASTPRGRGNTEAF
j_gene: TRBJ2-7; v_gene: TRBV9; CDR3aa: ASSVGGHGGLEQY
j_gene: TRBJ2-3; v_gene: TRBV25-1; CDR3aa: ASFSTSGAGDTQY
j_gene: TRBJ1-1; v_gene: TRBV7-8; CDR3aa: ASSRDRGGYTEAF
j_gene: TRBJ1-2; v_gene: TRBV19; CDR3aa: ASSIQAGYGYT
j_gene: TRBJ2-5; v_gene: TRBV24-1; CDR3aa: ATSDFVQGGETQY
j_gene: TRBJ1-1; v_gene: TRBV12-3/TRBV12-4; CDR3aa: ASGQNYRPGTEAF
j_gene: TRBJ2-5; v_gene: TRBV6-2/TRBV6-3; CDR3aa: ASSYSRGPGWETQY
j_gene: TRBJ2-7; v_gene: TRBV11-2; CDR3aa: ASSLGQLAGRAWEQY
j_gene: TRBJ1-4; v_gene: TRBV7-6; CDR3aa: ASSLAQKSRVQNEKLF
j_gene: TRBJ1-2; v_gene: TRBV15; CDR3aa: ATSSAGNYGYT
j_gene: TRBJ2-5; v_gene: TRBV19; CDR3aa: ASRSSETQY
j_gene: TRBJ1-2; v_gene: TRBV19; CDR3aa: ASRGKDYGYT
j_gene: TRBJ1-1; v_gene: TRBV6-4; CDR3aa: ASSAGTANTEAF
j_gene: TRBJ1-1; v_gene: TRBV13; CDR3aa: ASSQRTGMLNTEAF
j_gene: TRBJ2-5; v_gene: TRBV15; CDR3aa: ATSSGRTQY
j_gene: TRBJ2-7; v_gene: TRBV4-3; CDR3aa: ASSQSGFTHEQY
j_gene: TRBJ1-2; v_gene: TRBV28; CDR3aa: ASTTGYGYT
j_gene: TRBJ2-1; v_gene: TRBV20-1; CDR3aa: SARPQGYNEQF
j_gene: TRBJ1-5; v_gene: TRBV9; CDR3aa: ASSTPFLGSNQPQH
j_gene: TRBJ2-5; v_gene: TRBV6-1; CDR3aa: ASSVGQGLGSKETQY
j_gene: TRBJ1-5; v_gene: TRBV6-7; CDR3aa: ASSRQGGQERPQH
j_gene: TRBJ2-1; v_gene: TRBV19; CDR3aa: ASSSPRRGANNEQF
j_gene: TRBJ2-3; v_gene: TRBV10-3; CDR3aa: AISEQQTGDGQY
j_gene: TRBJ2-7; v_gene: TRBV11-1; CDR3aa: ASSVKPWGKGLTYEQY
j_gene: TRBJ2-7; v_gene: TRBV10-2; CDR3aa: ASSITDSYEQY
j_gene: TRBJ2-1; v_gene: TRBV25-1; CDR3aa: ASRERGGTYNERF
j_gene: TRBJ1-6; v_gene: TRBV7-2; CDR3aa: ASSLTGGGESPLH
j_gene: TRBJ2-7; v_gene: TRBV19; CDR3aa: ASSVPGQGYEQY
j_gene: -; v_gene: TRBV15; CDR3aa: ATSRDHSGGEDTQH
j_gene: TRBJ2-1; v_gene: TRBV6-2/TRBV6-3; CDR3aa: TSSTPGQGYNEQF
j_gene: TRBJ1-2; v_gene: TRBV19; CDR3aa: ASKKQGRDYGYT
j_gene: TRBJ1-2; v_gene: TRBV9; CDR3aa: ASSGDSYGYT
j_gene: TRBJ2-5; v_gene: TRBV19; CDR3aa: ASSPLTPPGAETQY